This TCR beta chain is from a study of T cells in localized non-small cell lung cancer. Trimming removed 1 base from V and 6 bases from J, with 7 bases in between. This CDR3 region has 12 residues. Per the germline V gene, CDR1 is SGHDT and CDR2 is YYEEEE. The protocol was immunoSEQ multiplex PCR, while the TCRdb copy is restricted to in-frame clones and leaves out a portion. Altogether more than 20,000 clones are present, less than 90% being singletons, with the ten largest covering about 14%. The study, taken as a whole, reports: In adjacent lung appeared a median about 58 of the top 100 tumor clones. Uninvolved adjacent lung showed the highest T cell clonality, exceeding tumor. Greater T cell density in blood accompanied longer overall survival.

Turning to this clone: Its target is unknown.

The TCR originated in a female donor of 60 years or more with stage I lung adenocarcinoma. The rearrangement uses TRBV5-6 and TRBJ1-2; D not certain. This specimen was peripheral blood, taken before any cancer treatment. The DNA of the CDR3 is TGTGCCAGCAGCTTGAAAGGGAATGGCTACACCTTC. Protein sequence: CASSLKGNGYTF.